Described below is a single T cell receptor (beta chain) sequence and its context. Its antigen is undetermined. This sample was taken from a study of cytomegalovirus exposure and HLA in healthy donors. Whole-study findings and limits: TRBV6-2, TRBV6-3 and some other V segments were unresolvable in 87-base-pair reads. An analysis that was carried out later associated 15,000 to 20,000 TCR beta sequences with HLA alleles at 0.05 false discovery rate.

The study ran its PCR with 60 Vbeta and 13 Jbeta primers. Repertoires were generated with immunoSEQ multiplex PCR, while TCRdb's copy carries only in-frame clones and drops some. The top ten hold approximately 10% of the sample, which has tens of thousands of clones, about 73% seen once. The CDR3 spans 14 residues. The ends were cut back, 2 bases at V and 1 base at J, with 5 bases in the middle. The germline gives CDR1 SEHNR, CDR2 FQNEAQ (reference sequence). This TCR was recovered from a woman aged 25 to 39 in good health and CMV-seronegative. The material sequenced was PBMCs. This sequence joins TRBV7-9 and TRBJ2-2; the D is unclear. The CDR3 DNA reads as TGTGCCAGCAGCTTACAGCGGAACACCGGGGAGCTGTTTTTT. Its translation: CASSLQRNTGELFF.